A selection of T cell receptor beta chains follows, all from one sample in a study of technical replicates of blood from a few donors. Assay: immunoSEQ multiplex PCR; the TCRdb copy retains only in-frame clones and omits some. Of around 83,000 clones listed, just under 95% are singletons. The specimen sequenced was T cells isolated from PBMCs. Source of these receptors: a human donor in good health. CDR3s include the opening cysteine and the closing phenylalanine or tryptophan. A D gene is named only where the DNA matches it firmly. Part of the rows lack a size; the others show once, few, many or a class for expanded clones.

D: NA
length: 12
J: TRBJ2-3
size: NA
V: TRBV29-1
CDR3: CSVVPGADTQYF
DNA: TGCAGCGTTGTCCCGGGGGCAGATACGCAGTATTTT

D: NA
length: 11
J: TRBJ1-1
size: NA
V: TRBV7-9
CDR3: CASSPRVEAFF
DNA: TGTGCCAGCAGCCCCCGGGTCGAAGCTTTCTTT

D: TRBD2
length: 14
J: TRBJ2-4
size: NA
V: TRBV6-6
CDR3: CASSRGLGWDIQYF
DNA: TGTGCCAGCAGCCGGGGACTAGGTTGGGACATTCAGTACTTC

D: NA
length: 12
J: TRBJ2-3
size: NA
V: TRBV2
CDR3: CASSVSTDTQYF
DNA: TGTGCCAGCAGTGTAAGCACAGATACGCAGTATTTT

D: NA
length: 15
J: TRBJ2-3
size: NA
V: TRBV11-2
CDR3: CASSPSGFAADTQYF
DNA: TGTGCCAGCAGCCCCTCAGGGTTTGCCGCAGATACGCAGTATTTT

D: TRBD1
length: 13
J: TRBJ1-1
size: NA
V: TRBV6-4
CDR3: CASSRDRGEGAFF
DNA: TGTGCCAGCAGTAGAGACAGGGGTGAAGGGGCTTTCTTT

D: NA
length: 15
J: TRBJ1-1
size: NA
V: TRBV7-9
CDR3: CASSLLNGLSAEAFF
DNA: TGTGCCAGCAGCTTATTAAACGGGTTGAGCGCTGAAGCTTTCTTT

D: NA
length: 13
J: TRBJ1-4
size: NA
V: TRBV19
CDR3: CASKNRDVEKLFF
DNA: TGTGCCAGTAAAAACAGGGACGTCGAAAAACTGTTTTTT

D: TRBD2
length: 15
J: TRBJ2-7
size: NA
V: TRBV2
CDR3: CASRPGLAGAYEQYF
DNA: TGTGCCAGCAGACCAGGACTAGCGGGAGCCTACGAGCAGTACTTC

D: NA
length: 14
J: TRBJ1-5
size: NA
V: TRBV7-3
CDR3: CASSAPLEIKPQHF
DNA: TGTGCCAGCAGCGCCCCTTTGGAGATAAAGCCCCAGCATTTT

D: TRBD2
length: 15
J: TRBJ2-3
size: NA
V: TRBV6-5
CDR3: CASRGPGLGTDTQYF
DNA: TGTGCCAGCAGGGGACCGGGACTAGGCACAGATACGCAGTATTTT

D: TRBD1
length: 12
J: TRBJ1-1
size: NA
V: TRBV7-8
CDR3: CAIRQGGTEAFF
DNA: TGTGCCATCCGACAGGGGGGTACTGAAGCTTTCTTT

D: TRBD1
length: 15
J: TRBJ2-7
size: NA
V: TRBV6-1
CDR3: CASSATGGLIGEQYF
DNA: TGTGCCAGCAGTGCGACAGGGGGCTTGATAGGGGAGCAGTACTTC

D: NA
length: 15
J: TRBJ1-5
size: NA
V: TRBV6-6
CDR3: CASTELQDSNQPQHF
DNA: TGTGCCAGCACCGAACTACAGGATAGCAATCAGCCCCAGCATTTT

D: NA
length: 13
J: TRBJ1-2
size: NA
V: TRBV6-1
CDR3: CATNRQTGYGYTF
DNA: TGTGCCACCAACCGCCAGACAGGCTATGGCTACACCTTC

D: TRBD1
length: 16
J: TRBJ2-2
size: once
V: TRBV7-6
CDR3: CASSLGATGSTGELFF
DNA: TGTGCCAGCAGCTTAGGGGCGACAGGGAGTACCGGGGAGCTGTTTTTT

D: TRBD2
length: 17
J: TRBJ2-3
size: NA
V: TRBV15
CDR3: CATSRATSGRGTDTQYF
DNA: TGTGCCACCAGCAGAGCAACTAGCGGGAGAGGCACAGATACGCAGTATTTT

D: NA
length: 13
J: TRBJ1-2
size: NA
V: TRBV7-2
CDR3: CASSASGIYGYTF
DNA: TGTGCCAGCAGCGCATCAGGAATCTATGGCTACACCTTC

D: NA
length: 11
J: TRBJ1-2
size: NA
V: TRBV15
CDR3: CATSYGSDYTF
DNA: TGTGCCACCAGCTACGGGTCTGACTACACCTTC

D: NA
length: 15
J: TRBJ2-2
size: NA
V: TRBV29-1
CDR3: CSVEDRTSLTGELFF
DNA: TGCAGCGTTGAAGATAGAACGAGTCTCACCGGGGAGCTGTTTTTT

D: NA
length: 14
J: TRBJ2-7
size: NA
V: TRBV5-6
CDR3: CASSLGEIYYEQYF
DNA: TGTGCCAGCAGCTTGGGGGAGATATACTACGAGCAGTACTTC

D: NA
length: 11
J: TRBJ1-1
size: NA
V: TRBV20-1
CDR3: CSARKAPEAFF
DNA: TGCAGTGCTAGAAAAGCGCCTGAAGCTTTCTTT

D: TRBD1
length: 13
J: TRBJ1-2
size: NA
V: TRBV6-5
CDR3: CASSPDRVDGYTF
DNA: TGTGCCAGCAGCCCCGACAGGGTAGATGGCTACACCTTC

D: NA
length: 13
J: TRBJ1-5
size: NA
V: TRBV2
CDR3: CASNREGNQPQHF
DNA: TGTGCCAGCAACCGAGAGGGCAATCAGCCCCAGCATTTT

D: TRBD2
length: 15
J: TRBJ2-1
size: NA
V: TRBV7-2
CDR3: CASSFTSGSYNEQFF
DNA: TGTGCCAGCAGCTTCACTAGCGGATCTTACAATGAGCAGTTCTTC

D: NA
length: 15
J: TRBJ2-7
size: NA
V: TRBV7-2
CDR3: CASSLETGSSYEQYF
DNA: TGTGCCAGCAGCTTAGAGACAGGCAGCTCCTACGAGCAGTACTTC

D: TRBD2
length: 16
J: TRBJ2-2
size: NA
V: TRBV6-1
CDR3: CASSEDKRELGGELFF
DNA: TGTGCCAGCAGTGAAGACAAGCGGGAGCTTGGCGGGGAGCTGTTTTTT

D: TRBD2
length: 14
J: TRBJ2-5
size: NA
V: TRBV13
CDR3: CASSPIAGRETQYF
DNA: TGTGCCAGCAGCCCCATAGCGGGACGGGAGACCCAGTACTTC

D: TRBD2
length: 15
J: TRBJ2-5
size: NA
V: TRBV5-1
CDR3: CASSTLAGVGETQYF
DNA: TGCGCCAGCAGCACCCTAGCGGGAGTAGGAGAGACCCAGTACTTC

D: TRBD1
length: 16
J: TRBJ2-1
size: NA
V: TRBV9
CDR3: CASSRSRDRVSDEQFF
DNA: TGTGCCAGCAGCCGGTCCCGGGACAGGGTGTCGGATGAGCAGTTCTTC

D: NA
length: 14
J: TRBJ2-7
size: NA
V: TRBV28
CDR3: CASSTGTPNYEQYF
DNA: TGTGCCAGCAGCACCGGGACACCGAACTACGAGCAGTACTTC

D: NA
length: 16
J: TRBJ2-7
size: NA
V: TRBV19
CDR3: CARTRVEVGLNYEQYF
DNA: TGTGCCAGAACCAGAGTGGAGGTAGGTTTGAACTACGAGCAGTACTTC

D: TRBD1
length: 13
J: TRBJ2-7
size: NA
V: TRBV15
CDR3: CATSSGGRYEQYF
DNA: TGTGCCACCAGTTCAGGGGGCCGATACGAGCAGTACTTC

D: NA
length: 13
J: TRBJ1-1
size: NA
V: TRBV14
CDR3: CASSDWGGSEAFF
DNA: TGTGCCAGCAGCGACTGGGGGGGCTCTGAAGCTTTCTTT

D: NA
length: 12
J: TRBJ2-2
size: NA
V: TRBV5-6
CDR3: CASSLHGGELFF
DNA: TGTGCCAGCAGCCTGCACGGCGGGGAGCTGTTTTTT

D: TRBD2
length: 14
J: TRBJ2-3
size: NA
V: TRBV5-6
CDR3: CASSSGLGQGTQYF
DNA: TGTGCCAGCAGCTCGGGACTAGGGCAAGGTACGCAGTATTTT

D: TRBD1
length: 17
J: TRBJ2-5
size: NA
V: TRBV4-1
CDR3: CASSQGRTGQAQETQYF
DNA: TGCGCCAGCAGCCAAGGCCGAACGGGACAGGCCCAAGAGACCCAGTACTTC

D: TRBD1
length: 13
J: TRBJ2-3
size: NA
V: TRBV15
CDR3: CATSSRGTDTQYF
DNA: TGTGCCACCAGCAGCAGGGGGACAGATACGCAGTATTTT

D: TRBD2
length: 15
J: TRBJ2-1
size: NA
V: TRBV2
CDR3: CASSEGIAGYNEQFF
DNA: TGTGCCAGCAGTGAAGGTATAGCGGGGTACAATGAGCAGTTCTTC

D: NA
length: 15
J: TRBJ1-4
size: NA
V: TRBV7-3
CDR3: CASSLKGDGNEKLFF
DNA: TGTGCCAGCAGCTTAAAAGGGGATGGTAATGAAAAACTGTTTTTT

D: NA
length: 13
J: TRBJ2-7
size: NA
V: TRBV27
CDR3: CASSYRQSYEQYF
DNA: TGTGCCAGCAGCTACCGACAGTCCTACGAGCAGTACTTC